Presented here are 9 T cell receptor beta chains from one specimen sequenced in a study of T cell responses to AZD1222 COVID-19 vaccine. Using immunoSEQ multiplex PCR, the repertoire was profiled, and TCRdb retains in-frame clones only, with some absent. The sample has about 110,000 clones, almost 90% seen once. The sequencing used peripheral blood, collected on day 0 of AZD1222 vaccination. The receptors shown here come from an adult in good health.

The chain uses TRBV9 and TRBJ1-5; D remains unclear. Germline loops: CDR1 SGDLS, CDR2 YYNGEE. CDR3 length equals 13 residues. The ends were cut back, 0 bases at V and 7 bases at J, with 8 bases in the middle. CDR3 in amino acids: CASSVDGSQPQHF. CDR3 in DNA: TGTGCCAGCAGCGTAGACGGGTCCCAGCCCCAGCATTTT. Full variable domain (rest looked up from reference TRBV9 and TRBJ1-5): DSGVTQTPKHLITATGQRVTLRCSPRSGDLSVYWYQQSLDQGLQFLIQYYNGEERAKGNILERFSAQQFPDLHSELNLSSLELGDSALYFCASSVDGSQPQHFGDGTRLSIL.

The rearrangement uses TRBV28 and TRBJ1-1; the match to TRBD1 covers 8 bases. Germline CDR1 is MDHEN and CDR2 is SYDVKM. V lost 5 bases to trimming and J lost 5 bases; unmatched junction nucleotides: 4. CDR3 length: 13 amino acids. The DNA for the CDR3 is TGTGCCAGCAGTCGAGACAGGGGTACTGAAGCTTTCTTT. Amino acids: CASSRDRGTEAFF.

The rearrangement links TRBV10-3 to TRBJ1-5; perhaps TRBD1 as D (6 bases). The CDR3 has 15 amino acids. Trimming pared 3 bases from V and 0 bases from J, leaving 9 bases between. The V gene's germline CDR1 is ENHRY and CDR2 SYGVKD. The CDR3 spells CAISDQGTSNQPQHF. The CDR3 DNA sequence: TGTGCCATCAGTGATCAGGGGACTAGCAATCAGCCCCAGCATTTT.

This clone was found once. The chain recombines TRBV28 with TRBJ1-1; 11 bases line up with TRBD1. The V and J ends lost 5 bases and 6 bases, in that order; junction bases with no gene match: 8. CDR3 length equals 15 residues. Germline CDR1 and CDR2: MDHEN and SYDVKM. This chain's CDR3 is CASSPHGQGASEAFF. CDR3 bases: TGTGCCAGCAGTCCACACGGACAGGGGGCATCTGAAGCTTTCTTT.

Here the CDR3 reads CASSPPGNYGYTF. The CDR3 region has the DNA TGTGCCAGCTCACCCCCAGGGAACTATGGCTACACCTTC. The rearrangement uses TRBV18 and TRBJ1-2; tentatively, D is TRBD1 (5 bases). CDR3 length: 13 residues. Germline V gene lookup returns CDR1 KGHSH and CDR2 LQKENI. With 3 bases removed from V and 2 bases from J, the gap between germline ends came to 7 bases.

This chain uses TRBV10-3 with TRBJ1-1; 7 nucleotides match TRBD1. The trim removed 11 bases at V and 1 base at J, leaving 10 bases unmatched. Germline V gene sequence: CDR1 ENHRY, CDR2 SYGVKD. The CDR3 sequence is 14 residues long. CDR3 amino acids: CAALTRDRNTEAFF. In DNA form, the CDR3 reads TGTGCCGCACTTACCCGGGACAGGAACACTGAAGCTTTCTTT.

This chain links TRBV25-1 with TRBJ1-4; D not certain. Trimming stripped 3 bases from V and 7 bases from J, with 15 bases between. Germline lookup yields CDR1 MGHDK and CDR2 SYGVNS. The CDR3 sequence is 15 residues long. The CDR3: CASSDTNRLFEKLFF. CDR3 DNA sequence: TGTGCCAGCAGTGACACTAACCGTTTATTTGAAAAACTGTTTTTT.

This clone came up a few times. J is TRBJ1-2 and V is TRBV11-2; 8 bases are a match to TRBD1. The junction had 9 bases not matched to a gene; V was cut back by 4 bases and J by 5 bases. Germline CDR1 is SGHAT and CDR2 is FQNNGV. The CDR3 spans 15 residues. In DNA form, the CDR3 reads TGTGCCAGCAGCTACCCCAGGGGGCTGGGGTATGGCTACACCTTC. It yields the protein CASSYPRGLGYGYTF.

This clone was seen more than once but under ten times. This chain uses TRBV9 with TRBJ2-3; 8 nucleotides match TRBD1. Germline-derived CDR1 and CDR2 are SGDLS and YYNGEE. V dropped 0 bases and J dropped 1; count of bases not matched to a gene: 7. The CDR3 loop spans 17 amino acids. CDR3 coding DNA: TGTGCCAGCAGCGTAGACTCCAGGGGGCAAGGCACAGATACGCAGTATTTT. Its translation: CASSVDSRGQGTDTQYF. Supplemented by reference TRBV9 and TRBJ2-3, the full variable domain reads DSGVTQTPKHLITATGQRVTLRCSPRSGDLSVYWYQQSLDQGLQFLIQYYNGEERAKGNILERFSAQQFPDLHSELNLSSLELGDSALYFCASSVDSRGQGTDTQYFGPGTRLTVL.